These T cell receptor beta chains were read from a single sample in a study of blood T cell repertoires in COVID-19. Method: immunoSEQ multiplex PCR; TCRdb's copy keeps in-frame clones and lacks some. The sample includes around 250,000 clones, about 89% of them seen just once. The material sequenced was PBMCs or T cells enriched from blood (not recorded which). These receptors were taken from a human donor in a cohort exposed to, infected with or recovered from COVID-19 (not recorded which). The donor label of this sample is uncertain. Both conserved end residues are part of each CDR3.

CDR3 protein	V gene	J gene
CASSLGAGREKLFF	TRBV27	TRBJ1-4
CSVTGDPGGYTF	TRBV29-1	TRBJ1-2
CASRDTGYGNQPQHF	TRBV2	TRBJ1-5
CATSRGQGSRGGETQYF	TRBV15	TRBJ2-5
CASSFPQGNGGTDTQYF	TRBV7-2	TRBJ2-3
CASSEWGGNEKLFF	TRBV2	TRBJ1-4
CASSGQGSVEKLFF	TRBV25-1	TRBJ1-4
CASSVATSGGAGEQFF	TRBV9	TRBJ2-1
CASSWAGWYGYGYTF	TRBV28	TRBJ1-2
CASSQGPGQGNNEQFF	TRBV5-1	TRBJ2-1
CASRAISRDRDYGYTF	TRBV27	TRBJ1-2
CASSPGTSEAFF	TRBV18	TRBJ1-1
CASSPATVGREQYF	TRBV7-9	TRBJ2-7
CASSPSGQGETQYF	TRBV7-8	TRBJ2-5
CASRQGAGETQYF	TRBV6-5	TRBJ2-5
CASSRDRNEKLFF	TRBV12-3/TRBV12-4	TRBJ1-4
CASRPFGDRGGTEAFF	TRBV19	TRBJ1-1
CASTSGTAYNEQFF	TRBV5-1	TRBJ2-1
CASSPAGQGAGGYTF	TRBV9	TRBJ1-2
CASSRDRGLGDTQYF	TRBV4-3	TRBJ2-3
CASSSRTRRTGELFF	TRBV3-1/TRBV3-2	TRBJ2-2
CASSLGQGGYGYTF	TRBV5-1	TRBJ1-2
CASSLHRESYGYTF	TRBV4-1	TRBJ1-2
CASSEQLAGGGEQYF	TRBV21-1	TRBJ2-7
CASSLWQGQPQHF	TRBV5-1	TRBJ1-5
CASSRGQGGTGTEAFF	TRBV4-1	TRBJ1-1
CASSPRGGSTEAFF	TRBV9	TRBJ1-1
CASSLLSGGINEQFF	TRBV27	TRBJ2-1